This T cell receptor (beta chain) was observed in a study of blood T cell repertoires in COVID-19 (dated by TCRdb to about 2020). Regarding the complete study: Samples covering the acute and convalescent phases of COVID-19 were provided by collaborators in the United States, Italy and Spain. A de-identified subject ID, COVID-19 status, age in years and sex were almost always included in the sample metadata. HLA class I and class II types, where available, came from metadata supplied by the sample provider rather than from assay-based typing. The repertoires were released in a freely available public database meant as a resource for research on the immune response to SARS-CoV-2. The samples were drawn from two sources: the first 160 participants of the ongoing ImmuneRACE study, and fewer than 1,500 subjects contributed by 6 global collaborators. The prospective study material was composed of cDNA or gDNA derived from T cells, B-cell-depleted T cells, or PBMCs. The dataset comprised deeply sampled blood TCRbeta repertoires from subjects exposed to, actively infected with, or recovered from COVID-19. The paper's findings and limits, for the study overall: The quantity of clinical and demographic metadata differed by source and by participant and was supplied without curation.

TCRbeta CDR3 regions were amplified from genomic DNA by means of the immunoSEQ Assay, a bias-controlled multiplex PCR. In the authors' own workflow: Nucleated cell counts per sample were estimated from amplification of reference gene primers within the assay. To quantify the absolute abundance of each unique TCRbeta CDR3 rearrangement, sequence reads were collapsed and filtered. For each sample, productive Simpson clonality was calculated as the square root of Simpson's diversity index across productive rearrangements. Drawn from immuneACCESS, this table holds only the in-frame rearrangements with V and J called that TCRdb kept. Clones are partly lost; checked studies trace under half to an unresolved V gene and leave the rest unexplained. V and J calls and clone size are given by that table; D and trimming were obtained from the DNA. The sample records some 42,000 clones, about 85% of which are singletons. The ten largest clones add up to more than 9% of the sample.

Each collaborating institution followed its own protocols to collect whole blood in K2EDTA tubes. For TCRbeta analysis, collaborator samples were shipped as frozen whole blood, as isolated PBMCs, or as DNA extracted from either sample type. With regard to this clone: Its antigen specificity is not known. The input lacks base qualities; no much larger clone sits a single base away.

From a lookup of the germline V gene (reference sequence), CDR1 and CDR2 are LNHDA and SQIVND. From its cysteine to its phenylalanine, the CDR3 spans 13 amino acids. Only the CDR3 part of the read is kept: 39 bases, read in frame from the first base. Deletion took 1 base off V and 12 bases off J, with a span of 15 bases between the germline ends. The chain is assembled from TRBV19 and TRBJ1-1; tentative D gene TRBD1, with 6 bases matching. This TCR derives from a human donor in a cohort sampled during active COVID-19. The sample was peripheral blood. The CDR3 amino acid sequence is: CASSIVGGLETFF. The nucleotides are TGTGCCAGTAGTATAGTGGGGGGGCTAGAAACTTTCTTT.